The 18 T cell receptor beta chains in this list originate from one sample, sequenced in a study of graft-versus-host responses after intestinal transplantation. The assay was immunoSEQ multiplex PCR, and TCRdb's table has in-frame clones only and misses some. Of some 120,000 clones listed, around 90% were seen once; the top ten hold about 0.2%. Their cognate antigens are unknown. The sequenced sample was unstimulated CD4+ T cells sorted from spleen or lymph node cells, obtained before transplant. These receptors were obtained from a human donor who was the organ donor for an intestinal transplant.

CDR3 loop: CASSGLGNTGELFF. CDR3 in DNA: TGTGCCAGCAGCGGACTAGGCAACACCGGGGAGCTGTTTTTT. The chain recombines TRBV9 with TRBJ2-2; possibly TRBD2 for D (6 bases). This CDR3 is built from 14 residues. V was clipped by 3 bases and J by 2 bases, with 8 bases between them. Germline V gene lookup returns CDR1 SGDLS and CDR2 YYNGEE.

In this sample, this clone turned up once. The CDR3 is CAWSALGGSGTGELFF. DNA for the CDR3: TGTGCCTGGAGCGCCCTCGGGGGTAGCGGAACCGGGGAGCTGTTTTTT. The chain joins TRBV30 to TRBJ2-2, with D perhaps matching TRBD2 (6 bases). The CDR3 spans 16 residues. The V end was cut by 3 bases, the J end by 5 bases, with 19 bases between. Looked up from germline, CDR1 is GTSNPN and CDR2 is SVGIG (reference sequence).

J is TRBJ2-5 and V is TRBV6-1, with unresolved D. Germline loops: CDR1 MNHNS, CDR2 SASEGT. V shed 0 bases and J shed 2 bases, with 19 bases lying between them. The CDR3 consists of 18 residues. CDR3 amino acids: CASSEAQRWSGAQETQYF. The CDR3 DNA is TGTGCCAGCAGTGAAGCGCAGAGGTGGTCCGGAGCTCAAGAGACCCAGTACTTC.

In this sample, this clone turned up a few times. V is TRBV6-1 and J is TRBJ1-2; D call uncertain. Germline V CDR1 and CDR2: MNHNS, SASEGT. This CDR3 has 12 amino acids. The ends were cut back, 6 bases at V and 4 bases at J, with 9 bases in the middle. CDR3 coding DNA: TGTGCCAGCAGGGGGTTGGGCTATGGCTACACCTTC. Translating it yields CASRGLGYGYTF.

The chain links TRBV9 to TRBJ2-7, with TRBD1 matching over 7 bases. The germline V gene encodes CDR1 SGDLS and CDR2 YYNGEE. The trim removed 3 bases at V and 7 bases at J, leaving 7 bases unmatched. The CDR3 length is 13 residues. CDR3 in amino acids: CASSATGVGEQYF. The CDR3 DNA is TGTGCCAGCAGCGCAACAGGGGTTGGGGAGCAGTACTTC.

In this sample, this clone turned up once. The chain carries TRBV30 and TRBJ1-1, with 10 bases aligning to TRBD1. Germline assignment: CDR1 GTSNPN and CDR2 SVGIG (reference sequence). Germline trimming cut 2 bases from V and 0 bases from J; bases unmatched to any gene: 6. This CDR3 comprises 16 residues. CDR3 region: CAWSRQGALMNTEAFF. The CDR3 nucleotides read TGTGCCTGGAGTCGACAGGGGGCGCTGATGAACACTGAAGCTTTCTTT.

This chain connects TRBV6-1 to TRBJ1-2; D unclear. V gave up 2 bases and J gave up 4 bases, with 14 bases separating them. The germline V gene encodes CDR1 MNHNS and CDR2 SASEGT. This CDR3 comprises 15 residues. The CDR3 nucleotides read TGTGCCAGCAGTGAAACCTGGGGAAGTGGCTATGGCTACACCTTC. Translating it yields CASSETWGSGYGYTF.

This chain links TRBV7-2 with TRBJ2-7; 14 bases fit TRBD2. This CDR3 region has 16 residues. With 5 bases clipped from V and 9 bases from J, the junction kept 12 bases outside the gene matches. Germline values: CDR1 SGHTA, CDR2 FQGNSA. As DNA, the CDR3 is TGTGCCAGCAGCCAACGGGGGGGGACTAGCGGGAGTTGGCAGTACTTC. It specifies CASSQRGGTSGSWQYF.

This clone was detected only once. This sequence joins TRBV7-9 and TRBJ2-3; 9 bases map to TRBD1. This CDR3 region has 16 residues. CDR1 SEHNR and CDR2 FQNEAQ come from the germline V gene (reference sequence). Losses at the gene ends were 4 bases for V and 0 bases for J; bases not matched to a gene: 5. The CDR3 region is CASSSTGGSSTDTQYF. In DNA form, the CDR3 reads TGTGCCAGCAGCTCGACAGGGGGATCTAGCACAGATACGCAGTATTTT. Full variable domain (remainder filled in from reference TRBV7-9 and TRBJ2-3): DTGVSQNPRHKITKRGQNVTFRCDPISEHNRLYWYRQTLGQGPEFLTYFQNEAQLEKSRLLSDRFSAERPKGSFSTLEIQRTEQGDSAMYLCASSSTGGSSTDTQYFGPGTRLTVL.

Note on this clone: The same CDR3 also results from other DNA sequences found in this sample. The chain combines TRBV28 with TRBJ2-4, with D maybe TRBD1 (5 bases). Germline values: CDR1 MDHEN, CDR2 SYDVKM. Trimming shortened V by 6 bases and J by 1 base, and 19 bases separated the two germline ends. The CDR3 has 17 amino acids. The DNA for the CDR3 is TGTGCCAGCAGCCCAGGGCCACGCCTATGGGCCAAAAACATTCAGTACTTC. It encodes CASSPGPRLWAKNIQYF.

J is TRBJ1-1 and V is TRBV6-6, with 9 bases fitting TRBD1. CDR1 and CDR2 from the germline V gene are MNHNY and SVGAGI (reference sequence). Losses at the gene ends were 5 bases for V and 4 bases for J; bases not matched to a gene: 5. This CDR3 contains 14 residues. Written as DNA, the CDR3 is TGTGCCAGCAGTCGGACAGGGGAGGGCACTGAAGCTTTCTTT. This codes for CASSRTGEGTEAFF.

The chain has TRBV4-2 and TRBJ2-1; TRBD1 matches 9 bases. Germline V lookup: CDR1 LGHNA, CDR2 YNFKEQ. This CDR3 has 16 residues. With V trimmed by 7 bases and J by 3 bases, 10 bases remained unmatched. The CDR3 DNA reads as TGTGCCAGCACCCATACCGACAGGGGGGACTACAATGAGCAGTTCTTC. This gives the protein CASTHTDRGDYNEQFF.

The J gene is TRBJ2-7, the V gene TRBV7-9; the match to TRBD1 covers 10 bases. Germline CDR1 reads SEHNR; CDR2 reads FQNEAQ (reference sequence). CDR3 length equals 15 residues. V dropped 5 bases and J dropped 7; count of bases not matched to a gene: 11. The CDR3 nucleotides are TGTGCCAGCAGCGCTACTGACAGGGGGCATCTGGAGCAGTACTTC. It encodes CASSATDRGHLEQYF. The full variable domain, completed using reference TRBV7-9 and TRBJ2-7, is DTGVSQNPRHKITKRGQNVTFRCDPISEHNRLYWYRQTLGQGPEFLTYFQNEAQLEKSRLLSDRFSAERPKGSFSTLEIQRTEQGDSAMYLCASSATDRGHLEQYFGPGTRLTVT.

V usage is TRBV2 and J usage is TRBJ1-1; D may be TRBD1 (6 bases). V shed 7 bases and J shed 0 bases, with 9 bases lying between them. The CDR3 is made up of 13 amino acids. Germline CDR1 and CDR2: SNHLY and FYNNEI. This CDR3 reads CASTGTLNTEAFF. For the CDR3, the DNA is TGTGCCAGCACCGGGACATTGAACACTGAAGCTTTCTTT. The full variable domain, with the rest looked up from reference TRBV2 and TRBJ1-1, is EPEVTQTPSHQVTQMGQEVILRCVPISNHLYFYWYRQILGQKVEFLVSFYNNEISEKSEIFDDQFSVERPDGSNFTLKIRSTKLEDSAMYFCASTGTLNTEAFFGQGTRLTVV.

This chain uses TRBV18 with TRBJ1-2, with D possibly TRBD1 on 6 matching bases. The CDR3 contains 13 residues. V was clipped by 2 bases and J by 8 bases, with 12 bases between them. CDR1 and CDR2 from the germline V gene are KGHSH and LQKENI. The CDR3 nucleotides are TGTGCCAGCTCACCAGCACGGGGGCAGGGCTACACCTTC. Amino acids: CASSPARGQGYTF.

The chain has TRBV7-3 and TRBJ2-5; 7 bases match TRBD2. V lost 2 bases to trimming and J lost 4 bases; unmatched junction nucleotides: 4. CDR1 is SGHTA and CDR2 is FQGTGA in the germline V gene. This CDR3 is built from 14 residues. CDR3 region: CASSLRGDGETQYF. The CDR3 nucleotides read TGTGCCAGCAGCTTACGGGGGGATGGAGAGACCCAGTACTTC.

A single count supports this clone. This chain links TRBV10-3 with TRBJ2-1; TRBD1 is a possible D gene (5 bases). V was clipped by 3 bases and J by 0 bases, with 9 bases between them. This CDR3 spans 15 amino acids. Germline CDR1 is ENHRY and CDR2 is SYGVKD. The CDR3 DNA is TGTGCCATCAGTGAACAGGAGAGCTCCTACAATGAGCAGTTCTTC. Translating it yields CAISEQESSYNEQFF.

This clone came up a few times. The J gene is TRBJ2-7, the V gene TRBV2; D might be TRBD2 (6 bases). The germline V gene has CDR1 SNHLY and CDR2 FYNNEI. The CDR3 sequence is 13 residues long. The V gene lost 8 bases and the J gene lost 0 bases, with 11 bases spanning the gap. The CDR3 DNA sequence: TGTGCCAGCTACGACGGGGGCTCCTACGAGCAGTACTTC. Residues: CASYDGGSYEQYF.